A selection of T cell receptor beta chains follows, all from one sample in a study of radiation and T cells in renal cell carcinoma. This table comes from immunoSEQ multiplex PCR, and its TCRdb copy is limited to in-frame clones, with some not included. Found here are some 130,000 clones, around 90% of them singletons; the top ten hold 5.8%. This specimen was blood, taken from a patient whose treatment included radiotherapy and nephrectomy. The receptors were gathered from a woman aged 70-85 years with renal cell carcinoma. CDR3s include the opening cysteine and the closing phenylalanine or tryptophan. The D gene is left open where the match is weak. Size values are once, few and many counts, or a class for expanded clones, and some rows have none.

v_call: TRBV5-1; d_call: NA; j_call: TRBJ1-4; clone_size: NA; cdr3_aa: CASSLNGKNEKLFF; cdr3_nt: TGCGCCAGCAGCTTGAACGGGAAAAATGAAAAACTGTTTTTT
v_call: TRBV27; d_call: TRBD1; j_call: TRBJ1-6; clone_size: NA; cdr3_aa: CASSLSWTGNSPLHF; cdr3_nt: TGTGCCAGCAGTTTATCGTGGACAGGCAATTCACCCCTCCACTTT
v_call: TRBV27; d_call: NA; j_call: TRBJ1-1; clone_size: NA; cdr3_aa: CASSLYGLGAEAFF; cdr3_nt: TGTGCCAGCAGTTTATATGGGTTAGGTGCTGAAGCTTTCTTT
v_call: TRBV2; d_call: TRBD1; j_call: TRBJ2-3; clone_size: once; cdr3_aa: CASSEGQGVGDTQYF; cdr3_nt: TGTGCCAGCAGTGAGGGACAGGGGGTTGGAGATACGCAGTATTTT
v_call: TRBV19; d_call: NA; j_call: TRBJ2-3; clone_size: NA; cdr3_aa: CASSIGGIRGGTQYF; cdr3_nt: TGTGCCAGTAGTATTGGAGGGATAAGAGGGGGAACGCAGTATTTT
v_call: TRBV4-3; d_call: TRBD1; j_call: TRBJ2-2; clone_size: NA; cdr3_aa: CASSQGRGPNTGELFF; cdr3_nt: TGCGCCAGCAGCCAAGGCAGGGGGCCGAACACCGGGGAGCTGTTTTTT
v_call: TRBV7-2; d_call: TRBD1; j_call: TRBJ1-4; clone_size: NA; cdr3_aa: CASSSYRGGNEKLFF; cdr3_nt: TGTGCCAGCAGCTCGTACAGGGGGGGCAATGAAAAACTGTTTTTT
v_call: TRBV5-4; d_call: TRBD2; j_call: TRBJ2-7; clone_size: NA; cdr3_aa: CASSKASGFSYEQYF; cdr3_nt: TGTGCCAGCAGCAAAGCTAGCGGCTTCTCCTACGAGCAGTACTTC
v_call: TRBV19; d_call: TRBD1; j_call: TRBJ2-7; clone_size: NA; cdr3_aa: CASSRTGGYEQYF; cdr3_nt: TGTGCCAGTAGTCGGACAGGGGGTTACGAGCAGTACTTC
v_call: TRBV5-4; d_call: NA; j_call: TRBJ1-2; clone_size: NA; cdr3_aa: CASSLAPGAGYGYTF; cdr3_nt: TGTGCCAGCAGCTTGGCCCCGGGGGCCGGCTATGGCTACACCTTC
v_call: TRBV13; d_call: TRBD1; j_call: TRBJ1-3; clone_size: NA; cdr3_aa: CASSLRTGPGNTIYF; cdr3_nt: TGTGCCAGCAGCTTAAGGACAGGTCCTGGAAACACCATATATTTT
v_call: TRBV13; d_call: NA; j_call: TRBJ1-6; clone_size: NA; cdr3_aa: CASSLESVPPLHF; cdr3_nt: TGTGCCAGCAGCTTAGAGTCCGTACCACCCCTCCACTTT
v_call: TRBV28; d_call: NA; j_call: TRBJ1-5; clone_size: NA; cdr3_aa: CASSLVGSNQPQHF; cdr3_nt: TGTGCCAGCAGCCTAGTGGGAAGCAATCAGCCCCAGCATTTT
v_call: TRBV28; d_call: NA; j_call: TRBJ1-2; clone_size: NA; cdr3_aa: CASSRGGSANYGYTF; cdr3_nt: TGTGCCAGCAGTAGAGGGGGATCAGCTAACTATGGCTACACCTTC
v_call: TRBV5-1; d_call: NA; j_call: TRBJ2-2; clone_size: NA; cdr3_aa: CASSRTGSTGELFF; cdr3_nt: TGCGCCAGCAGTAGGACGGGAAGCACCGGGGAGCTGTTTTTT
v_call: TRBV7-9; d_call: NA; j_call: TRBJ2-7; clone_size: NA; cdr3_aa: CASSWDSGTYYEQYF; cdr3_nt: TGTGCCAGCAGCTGGGATTCCGGGACTTATTACGAGCAGTACTTC
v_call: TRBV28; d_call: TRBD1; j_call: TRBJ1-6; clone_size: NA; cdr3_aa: CASITLTGGKSPLHF; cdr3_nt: TGTGCCAGCATTACGTTGACAGGGGGAAAATCACCCCTCCACTTT
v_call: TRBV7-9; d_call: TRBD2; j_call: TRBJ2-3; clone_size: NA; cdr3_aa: CASSPGTSGGVDTQYF; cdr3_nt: TGTGCCAGCAGCCCGGGGACTAGCGGGGGGGTAGATACGCAGTATTTT
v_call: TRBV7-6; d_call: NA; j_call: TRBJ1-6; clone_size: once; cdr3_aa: CASSPAPLPSPLHF; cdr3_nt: TGTGCCAGCAGCCCCGCGCCCCTACCTTCACCCCTCCACTTT
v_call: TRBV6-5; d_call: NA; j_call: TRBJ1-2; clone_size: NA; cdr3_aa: CASSEDYGYTF; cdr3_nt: TGTGCCAGCAGTGAGGACTATGGCTACACCTTC
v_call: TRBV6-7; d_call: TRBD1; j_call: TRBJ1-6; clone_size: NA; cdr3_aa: CASSPGQPYNSPLHF; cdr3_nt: TGTGCCAGCAGTCCGGGACAGCCATATAATTCACCCCTCCACTTT
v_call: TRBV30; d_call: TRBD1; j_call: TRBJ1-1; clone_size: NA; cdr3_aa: CAWRVPGGTEAFF; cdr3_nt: TGTGCCTGGAGAGTCCCAGGGGGTACTGAAGCTTTCTTT
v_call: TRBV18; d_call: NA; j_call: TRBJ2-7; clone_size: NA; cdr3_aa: CASSPGSSYEQYF; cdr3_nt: TGTGCCAGCTCACCAGGGAGCTCCTACGAGCAGTACTTC
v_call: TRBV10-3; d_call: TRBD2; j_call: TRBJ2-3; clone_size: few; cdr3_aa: CAISGQRGRTDTQYF; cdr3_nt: TGTGCCATCAGTGGTCAGCGGGGGCGCACAGATACGCAGTATTTT
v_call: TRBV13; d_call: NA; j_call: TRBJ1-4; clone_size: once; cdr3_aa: CASSLVGRARGSTNEKLFF; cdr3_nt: TGTGCCAGCAGCTTAGTCGGAAGAGCGAGAGGTTCGACTAATGAAAAACTGTTTTTT
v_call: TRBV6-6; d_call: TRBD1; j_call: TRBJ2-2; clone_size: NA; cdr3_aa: CASSYRDRDTGELFF; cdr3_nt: TGTGCCAGCAGTTACCGGGACAGGGACACCGGGGAGCTGTTTTTT
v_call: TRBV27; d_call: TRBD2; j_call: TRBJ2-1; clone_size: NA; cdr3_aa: CASSRWGRDLSNEQFF; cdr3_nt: TGTGCCAGCAGCCGATGGGGGAGGGACCTAAGCAATGAGCAGTTCTTC
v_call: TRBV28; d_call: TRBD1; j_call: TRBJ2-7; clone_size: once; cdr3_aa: CASSLGQGYEQYF; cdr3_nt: TGTGCCAGCAGTTTGGGACAGGGGTACGAGCAGTACTTC
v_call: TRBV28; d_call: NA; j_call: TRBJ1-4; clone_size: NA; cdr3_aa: CASSTPATNEKLFF; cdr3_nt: TGTGCCAGCAGTACCCCCGCTACTAATGAAAAACTGTTTTTT
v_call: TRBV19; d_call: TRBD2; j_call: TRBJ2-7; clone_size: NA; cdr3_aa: CASVPSAGVPYEQYF; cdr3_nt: TGTGCCAGTGTCCCTTCAGCGGGGGTCCCCTACGAGCAGTACTTC
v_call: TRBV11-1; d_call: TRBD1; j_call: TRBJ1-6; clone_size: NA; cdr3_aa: CASSKGDRDSPLHF; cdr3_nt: TGTGCCAGCAGCAAAGGGGACAGGGATTCACCCCTCCACTTT
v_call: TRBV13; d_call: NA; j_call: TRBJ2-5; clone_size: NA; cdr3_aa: CASSRKSWETSETQYF; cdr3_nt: TGTGCCAGCAGCCGCAAAAGCTGGGAGACATCAGAGACCCAGTACTTC
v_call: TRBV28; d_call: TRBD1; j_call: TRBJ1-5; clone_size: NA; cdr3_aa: CASSGPDRPNQPQHF; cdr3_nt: TGTGCCAGCAGTGGCCCGGACAGGCCCAATCAGCCCCAGCATTTT
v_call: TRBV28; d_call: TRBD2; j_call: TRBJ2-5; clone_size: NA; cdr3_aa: CASSLPGLAETQYF; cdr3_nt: TGTGCCAGCAGTTTACCCGGACTAGCTGAGACCCAGTACTTC
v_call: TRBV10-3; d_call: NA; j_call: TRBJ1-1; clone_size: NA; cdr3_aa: CAISESDSGNTEAFF; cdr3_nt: TGTGCCATCAGTGAGTCTGACAGTGGGAACACTGAAGCTTTCTTT
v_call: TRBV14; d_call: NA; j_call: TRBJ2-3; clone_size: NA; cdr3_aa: CASSQWTGVADTQYF; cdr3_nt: TGTGCCAGCAGCCAGTGGACTGGCGTCGCTGATACGCAGTATTTT
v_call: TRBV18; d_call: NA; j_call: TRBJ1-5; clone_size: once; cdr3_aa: CASSPPPRGRGQPQHF; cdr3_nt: TGTGCCAGCTCACCACCTCCCCGGGGGCGAGGTCAGCCCCAGCATTTT
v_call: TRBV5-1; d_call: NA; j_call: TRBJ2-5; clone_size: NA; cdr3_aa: CASSPDRLGKETQYF; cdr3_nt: TGCGCCAGCAGCCCCGACAGGTTAGGTAAAGAGACCCAGTACTTC
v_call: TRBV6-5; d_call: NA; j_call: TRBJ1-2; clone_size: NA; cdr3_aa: CASSYSTDYGYTF; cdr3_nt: TGTGCCAGCAGTTACTCGACTGACTATGGCTACACCTTC
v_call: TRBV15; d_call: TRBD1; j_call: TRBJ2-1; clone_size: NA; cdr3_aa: CATSRGGQGANEQFF; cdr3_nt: TGTGCCACCAGCAGAGGGGGACAGGGGGCAAATGAGCAGTTCTTC
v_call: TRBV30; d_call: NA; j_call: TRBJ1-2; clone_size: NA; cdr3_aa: CAWTNWVGYTF; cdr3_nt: TGTGCCTGGACCAACTGGGTTGGCTACACCTTC
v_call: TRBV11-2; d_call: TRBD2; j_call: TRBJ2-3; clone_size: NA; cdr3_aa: CASSPTWASGGDTQYF; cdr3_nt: TGTGCCAGCAGCCCTACTTGGGCTAGCGGGGGAGATACGCAGTATTTT
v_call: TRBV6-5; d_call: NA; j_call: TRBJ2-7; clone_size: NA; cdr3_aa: CASQGRQDRYEQYF; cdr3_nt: TGTGCCAGCCAGGGGAGGCAGGACCGCTACGAGCAGTACTTC
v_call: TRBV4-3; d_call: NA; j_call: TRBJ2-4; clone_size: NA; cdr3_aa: CASSQDQAGDIQYF; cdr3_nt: TGCGCCAGCAGCCAAGATCAGGCAGGCGACATTCAGTACTTC
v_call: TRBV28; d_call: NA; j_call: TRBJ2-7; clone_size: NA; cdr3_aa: CASSYPGGARPYEQYF; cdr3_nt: TGTGCCAGCAGTTACCCGGGGGGCGCACGTCCCTACGAGCAGTACTTC
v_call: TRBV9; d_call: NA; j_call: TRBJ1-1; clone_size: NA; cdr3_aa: CASSPSLMNTEAFF; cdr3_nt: TGTGCCAGCAGCCCGTCGTTGATGAACACTGAAGCTTTCTTT
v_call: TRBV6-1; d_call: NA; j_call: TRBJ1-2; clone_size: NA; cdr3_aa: CASSEEFGQNYGYTF; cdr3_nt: TGTGCCAGCAGTGAAGAGTTCGGGCAGAACTATGGCTACACCTTC
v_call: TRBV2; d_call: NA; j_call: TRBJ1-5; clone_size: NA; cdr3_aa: CASSGAANQPQHF; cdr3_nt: TGTGCCAGCAGTGGGGCAGCCAATCAGCCCCAGCATTTT